This TCR beta chain is drawn from a study of PD-1 blockade in classical Hodgkin lymphoma. About the research overall: Patients were infused with nivolumab 3 mg/kg every 2 weeks. Broader study findings: Lower baseline TCR diversity was reported for newly diagnosed patients than for healthy donors. Patients excluded were those beginning nivolumab under 1 year after ASCT. The diversity seen at baseline in complete responders resembled that of newly diagnosed patients.

Time point specified: cycle 4 day 1 (C4D1), after 6 weeks of nivolumab. Every patient was affected by relapse after autologous stem cell transplantation, while exposure to brentuximab vedotin was not uniform. With regard to this clone: The target antigen is unknown.

TCRdb's copy holds only in-frame clones and misses some; the assay was immunoSEQ multiplex PCR. The sample consists of tens of thousands of clones, around 80% of them appearing once. The CDR3 is 14 residues long. From germline, CDR1 is SGHTA and CDR2 FQGNSA. Trimming took 5 bases from V and 2 from J, leaving 10 bases between them. The chain is built from TRBV7-2 and TRBJ1-5, with D possibly being TRBD1 (5 bases). The receptor was derived from a human donor with classical Hodgkin lymphoma. This material consisted of peripheral blood mononuclear cells (PBMCs), taken before the fourth cycle of nivolumab. The CDR3 sequence: CASSTRDGNQPQHF. DNA for the CDR3: TGTGCCAGCAGCACCAGGGACGGCAATCAGCCCCAGCATTTT.